This T cell receptor beta chain comes out of a study of blood T cell repertoires in COVID-19. This CDR3 is 17 amino acids long. Germline lookup yields CDR1 SEHNR and CDR2 FQNEAQ (reference sequence). Trimming took 5 bases from V and 0 from J; bases not matched to a gene: 10. The method was immunoSEQ multiplex PCR; TCRdb's version includes in-frame clones alone and lacks a portion of them. This sample yields over 120,000 clones, of which around 80% are seen a single time; about 6% belongs to the top ten. This clone has just one count. The material sequenced was PBMCs or T cells enriched from blood (not recorded which). This chain links TRBV7-9 with TRBJ2-1; 7 nucleotides match TRBD2. This receptor was taken from a woman aged 45-65 years who had recovered from COVID-19. In DNA form, the CDR3 reads TGTGCCAGCAGCCCGGCTGGGGGGGGGAGCTCCTACAATGAGCAGTTCTTC. Amino acids: CASSPAGGGSSYNEQFF.